The 21 T cell receptor beta chains given below trace back to one sample, sequenced in a study of T cells in Graves' hyperthyroidism and ophthalmopathy. Researchers took RNA transcripts and amplified the TCR beta CDR3 regions from them. A set of HTBI primers served as the primers for a first-round RT-PCR of the TCR CDR3. TCRdb recomputed calls from the multiplex PCR reads with MiXCR, one row per CDR3 protein. The data contain approximately 700,000 distinct CDR3 sequences, roughly 15% of them singletons. The sequencing input was blood. The receptor set was obtained from a man younger than 35 with Graves' hyperthyroidism.

This clonotype was found many times. The genes are TRBV7-9 and TRBJ2-3; D not resolved. V lost 2 bases and J lost 2, with 8 bases in between. Germline CDR1 SEHNR, CDR2 FQNEAQ (reference sequence). The CDR3 length is 14 residues. CDR3 loop: CASSLPLPTDTQYF. The CDR3 DNA follows: TGTGCCAGCAGCTTACCTCTTCCCACAGATACGCAGTATTTT.

In its sample, this clonotype was seen a few times. The chain joins TRBV6-5 to TRBJ2-1; D possibly matches TRBD1 or TRBD2 (5 bases each). The V end lost 4 bases, the J end lost 3 bases, and 16 bases lay between the germline ends. The CDR3 consists of 16 residues. Germline V gene data show CDR1 as MNHEY and CDR2 as SVGAGI. Written as DNA, the CDR3 is TGTGCCAGCAGTTCCCGGGGCCCTAGTTTCTACAATGAGCAGTTCTTC. It translates to CASSSRGPSFYNEQFF.

In this sample, this clonotype turned up many times. The chain recombines TRBV19 with TRBJ2-7; TRBD2 agrees at 11 bases. CDR1 is LNHDA, CDR2 SQIVND, per germline (reference sequence). V trimming: 3 bases; J trimming: 6 bases; junction bases outside the gene matches: 7. This CDR3 is 15 amino acids long. The CDR3 spells CASSIATSGTPEQYF. For the CDR3, the DNA is TGTGCCAGTAGTATCGCGACTAGCGGGACCCCCGAGCAGTACTTC.

This clonotype occurred many times. This chain links TRBV11-2 with TRBJ2-1, with D possibly being TRBD2 (6 bases). V was clipped by 4 bases and J by 7 bases, with 11 bases between them. The germline V gene has CDR1 SGHAT and CDR2 FQNNGV. This CDR3 has 13 residues. CDR3 DNA: TGTGCCAGCAGCTACGGGACTGTAAATGAGCAGTTCTTC. Translation: CASSYGTVNEQFF.

This clonotype has a handful of counts. A much more abundant neighbour one base away suggests this may be a read error. The V call is TRBV12-3 or TRBV12-4, the J call TRBJ1-1; no definite D call. Trimming took 5 bases from V and 10 from J, leaving 20 bases between them. The CDR3 is 14 amino acids. Written as DNA, the CDR3 is TGTGCCAGCAGTCTACCGATTGATCGTAGGGTAGCTTTCTTT. Its protein product is CASSLPIDRRVAFF.

There are many counts of this clonotype. The V call is TRBV7-3, the J call TRBJ2-1; 7 bases match TRBD2. The CDR3 is 14 amino acids. CDR1 SGHTA and CDR2 FQGTGA come from the germline V gene. J lost 12 bases, V lost 3 bases, and 11 bases had no gene match. The CDR3 loop is CASSLGVGGERQFF. CDR3 nucleotide sequence: TGTGCCAGCAGCTTGGGCGTTGGGGGGGAGCGGCAGTTCTTC.

At least ten counts were recorded for this clonotype. The V and J genes are TRBV3-1 and TRBJ2-3; 10 bases map to TRBD1. CDR3 length: 16 amino acids. The J segment lost 4 bases and the V segment lost 5 bases, leaving 9 bases of the junction unmatched. Germline CDR1 is LGHDT and CDR2 is YNNKEL (reference sequence). CDR3 nucleotides: TGTGCCAGCAGCTACACCGGACAGGGGGGAGCAGATACGCAGTATTTT. Encoded protein: CASSYTGQGGADTQYF.

Of note for this clonotype: A much larger clone sits a single nucleotide away, making a read error possible. This chain connects TRBV12-3 or TRBV12-4 to TRBJ2-1; D might be TRBD1 or TRBD2, each matching 5 bases. V was shortened by 2 bases and J by 12 bases, with 14 bases between the two germline ends. This CDR3 is 13 amino acids long. The CDR3 reads CASSLRGRRGQFF. The DNA for the CDR3 is TGTGCCAGCAGTTTAAGAGGGAGAAGGGGGCAGTTCTTC.

This clonotype showed up many times. The chain's CDR3 is CASSVDSGRYNEQFF. The CDR3 nucleotides read TGTGCCAGCAGCGTAGATTCAGGGCGATACAATGAGCAGTTCTTC. The chain carries TRBV9 and TRBJ2-1, with D tentatively TRBD1 (5 bases). Per germline, CDR1 SGDLS and CDR2 YYNGEE. The CDR3 totals 15 residues. V lost 0 bases and J 4 bases, leaving 11 bases between the germline ends.

The rearrangement joins TRBV7-9 to TRBJ2-1; D is undetermined. V lost 4 bases, J lost 13 bases, and 11 bases lay in between. From germline, CDR1 is SEHNR and CDR2 FQNEAQ (reference sequence). This CDR3 spans 11 amino acids. CDR3 nucleotides: TGTGCCAGCAGCTCCTCCGTAGTTCAGTTCTTC. Protein sequence: CASSSSVVQFF. Combining the CDR3 with reference TRBV7-9 and TRBJ2-1 gives the whole variable domain DTGVSQNPRHKITKRGQNVTFRCDPISEHNRLYWYRQTLGQGPEFLTYFQNEAQLEKSRLLSDRFSAERPKGSFSTLEIQRTEQGDSAMYLCASSSSVVQFFGPGTRLTVL.

This chain links TRBV5-1 with TRBJ2-7; tentatively, D is TRBD1 (5 bases). Trimming removed 1 base from V and 9 bases from J, with 14 bases in between. The CDR3 is made up of 13 amino acids. CDR1 SGHRS and CDR2 YFSETQ come from the germline V gene. CDR3 coding DNA: TGCGCCAGCAGCTTGAAAGGGTCGCAGGGGCAGTACTTC. Amino acid sequence: CASSLKGSQGQYF.

This chain links TRBV18 with TRBJ1-2; D is possibly TRBD1 (6 bases). This CDR3 is 17 amino acids long. The ends were cut back, 0 bases at V and 3 bases at J, with 17 bases in the middle. CDR1 is KGHSH and CDR2 is LQKENI in the germline V gene. The CDR3, as DNA: TGTGCCAGCTCACCACCTAACGGACAACAGGGAGACTATGGCTACACCTTC. This encodes CASSPPNGQQGDYGYTF.

This clonotype came up a few times. The chain links TRBV7-6 to TRBJ2-7, with 7 bases lining up with TRBD2. This CDR3 has 14 residues. The junction had 8 bases not matched to a gene; V was cut back by 5 bases and J by 4 bases. The germline CDR1 and CDR2 sequences are SGHVS and FNYEAQ. Here the CDR3 reads CASSQLAVNYEQYF. The CDR3, as DNA: TGTGCCAGCAGCCAGCTAGCGGTAAATTACGAGCAGTACTTC.

Only a few counts were recorded for this clonotype. The chain carries TRBV28 and TRBJ2-1, with D tentatively TRBD1 (6 bases). The V and J ends lost 5 bases and 6 bases respectively, with 14 bases between them. The CDR3 is made up of 14 amino acids. Germline V lookup: CDR1 MDHEN, CDR2 SYDVKM. CDR3 sequence (DNA): TGTGCCAGCAGTCGGACGTCACAGGGCAATGAGCAGTTCTTC. This gives the protein CASSRTSQGNEQFF.

V is TRBV19 and J is TRBJ2-2; D may be TRBD1 or TRBD2 (6 bases each). V was trimmed by 3 bases and J by 0 bases, leaving 23 bases between them. This CDR3 comprises 20 residues. Per the germline V gene, CDR1 is LNHDA and CDR2 is SQIVND (reference sequence). The CDR3 region is CASSIGQGNRWTTNTGELFF. The CDR3 DNA is TGTGCCAGTAGTATCGGGCAGGGGAATCGTTGGACTACGAACACCGGGGAGCTGTTTTTT.

This clonotype came up a few times. The V and J genes are TRBV7-9 and TRBJ2-6, with 8 bases lining up with TRBD1. CDR1 is SEHNR, CDR2 FQNEAQ, per germline (reference sequence). Trimming cost V 5 bases and J 2 bases; bases outside gene matches: 2. The CDR3 covers 15 residues. In nucleotides, the CDR3 is TGTGCCAGCAGCAGACAGGGGCCTGGGGCCAACGTCCTGACTTTC. Translating it yields CASSRQGPGANVLTF.

In its sample, this clonotype was seen many times. The chain links TRBV7-3 to TRBJ2-7; 7 bases align to TRBD2. V dropped 3 bases and J dropped 8; count of bases not matched to a gene: 4. Per germline, CDR1 SGHTA and CDR2 FQGTGA. The length of the CDR3 is 12 residues. The CDR3, as DNA: TGTGCCAGCAGCTTGGGCGGGGGAAAGCAGTACTTC. It is translated as CASSLGGGKQYF. The full variable domain, rest sourced from reference TRBV7-3 and TRBJ2-7, is GAGVSQTPSNKVTEKGKYVELRCDPISGHTALYWYRQSLGQGPEFLIYFQGTGAADDSGLPNDRFFAVRPEGSVSTLKIQRTERGDSAVYLCASSLGGGKQYFGPGTRLTVT.

The table lists this clonotype with many counts. This rearrangement joins TRBV12-3 or TRBV12-4 to TRBJ1-1; D not certain. The V gene lost 5 bases and the J gene lost 1 base, with 14 bases spanning the gap. The CDR3 spans 15 residues. The CDR3 is CASSPRLTANTEAFF. CDR3 sequence (DNA): TGTGCCAGCAGTCCTCGGTTGACTGCGAACACTGAAGCTTTCTTT.

This clonotype showed up just a few times. The rearrangement uses TRBV7-2 and TRBJ2-1; D is tentatively TRBD1 or TRBD2 (5 bases each). The germline V gene encodes CDR1 SGHTA and CDR2 FQGNSA. The CDR3 totals 14 residues. V was shortened by 5 bases and J by 2 bases, with 10 bases between the two germline ends. The CDR3 sequence is CASSPGPPYNEQFF. CDR3 coding DNA: TGTGCCAGCAGCCCGGGACCCCCCTACAATGAGCAGTTCTTC.

This clonotype was detected a few times. The genes are TRBV18 and TRBJ2-6, with a tentative D call TRBD1 (5 bases). V lost 3 bases, J lost 0 bases, and 15 bases lay in between. Germline assignment: CDR1 KGHSH and CDR2 LQKENI. The CDR3 loop spans 18 amino acids. The CDR3 loop is CASSPSDSPSSGANVLTF. DNA for the CDR3: TGTGCCAGCTCACCGAGCGACAGCCCGAGCTCTGGGGCCAACGTCCTGACTTTC.

This clonotype was recorded many times. The chain uses TRBV28 and TRBJ1-1, with D perhaps matching TRBD1 (5 bases). The CDR3 contains 16 residues. CDR1 and CDR2 (germline): MDHEN, SYDVKM. V was trimmed by 6 bases and J by 0 bases, leaving 17 bases between them. The CDR3: CASSRGTASMNTEAFF. DNA for the CDR3: TGTGCCAGCAGCCGAGGGACCGCATCCATGAACACTGAAGCTTTCTTT.